This entry is about one T cell receptor (beta chain). The data were obtained in a study of T cell changes during pregnancy in multiple sclerosis. Data came from immunoSEQ multiplex PCR; TCRdb stores just in-frame clones and leaves some out. There are 50,000 to 65,000 clones in the sample; about 88% occur only once, and less than 4% lies in the top ten. The sample in question was CD8+ T cells from peripheral blood mononuclear cells, obtained before pregnancy. This clonotype was obtained from a female donor with multiple sclerosis, enrolled in a pregnancy study.

The CDR3 coding sequence is TGTGCCAGTAGTATTTCACAGGGGGCCGGAGAGCAGTACTTC. Amino acid sequence: CASSISQGAGEQYF. This chain uses TRBV19 with TRBJ2-7; 9 bases are a match to TRBD1. The CDR3 covers 14 residues. V was pared by 3 bases and J by 7 bases, with 7 bases of the junction left unmatched. Looked up from germline, CDR1 is LNHDA and CDR2 is SQIVND (reference sequence).